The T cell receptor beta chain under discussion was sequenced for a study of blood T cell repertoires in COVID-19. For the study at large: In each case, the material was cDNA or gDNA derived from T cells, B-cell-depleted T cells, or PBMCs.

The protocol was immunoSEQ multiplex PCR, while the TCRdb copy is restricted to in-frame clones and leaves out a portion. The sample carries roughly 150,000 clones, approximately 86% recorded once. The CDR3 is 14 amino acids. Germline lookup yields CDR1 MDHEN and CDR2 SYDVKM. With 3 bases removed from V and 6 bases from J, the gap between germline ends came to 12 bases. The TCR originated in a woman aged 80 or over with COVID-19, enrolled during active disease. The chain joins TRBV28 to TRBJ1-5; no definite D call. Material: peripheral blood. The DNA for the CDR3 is TGTGCCAGCAGTTTTGGGCCCATTGGTCAGCCCCAGCATTTT. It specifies CASSFGPIGQPQHF.